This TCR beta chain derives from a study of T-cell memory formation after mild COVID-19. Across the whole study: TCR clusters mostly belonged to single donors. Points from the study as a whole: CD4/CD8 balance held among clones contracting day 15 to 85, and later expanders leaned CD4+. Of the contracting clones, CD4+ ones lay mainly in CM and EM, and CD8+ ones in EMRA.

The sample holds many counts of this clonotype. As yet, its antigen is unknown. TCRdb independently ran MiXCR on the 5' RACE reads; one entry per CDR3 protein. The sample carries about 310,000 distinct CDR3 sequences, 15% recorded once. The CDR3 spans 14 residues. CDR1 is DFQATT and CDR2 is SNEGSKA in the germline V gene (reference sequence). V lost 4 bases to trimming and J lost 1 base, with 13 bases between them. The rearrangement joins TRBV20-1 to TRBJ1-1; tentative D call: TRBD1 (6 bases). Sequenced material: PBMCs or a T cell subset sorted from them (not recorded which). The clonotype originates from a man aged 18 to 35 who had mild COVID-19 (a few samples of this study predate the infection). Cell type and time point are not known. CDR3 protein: CSAIRQDTNTEAFF. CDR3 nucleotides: TGCAGTGCTATCAGACAGGACACGAACACTGAAGCTTTCTTT.